The present TCR beta chain was sequenced within a study of blood T cell repertoires in COVID-19. The CDR3 totals 11 residues. Trimming cost V 1 base and J 6 bases, with 5 bases left between them. Germline CDR1 reads DFQATT; CDR2 reads SNEGSKA (reference sequence). TCRdb's copy holds only in-frame clones and misses some; the assay was immunoSEQ multiplex PCR. The table lists tens of thousands of clones, over 75% of them singletons. The gene calls are TRBV20-1 and TRBJ2-3; D remains unclear. This receptor was obtained from a woman aged 55-69 years with acute or convalescent COVID-19. Specimen: peripheral blood. The CDR3 protein is CSARVEDTQYF. CDR3 nucleotides: TGCAGTGCTAGAGTGGAGGATACGCAGTATTTT.